The 25 T cell receptor beta chains given below trace back to one sample, sequenced in a study of PD-1 blockade in classical Hodgkin lymphoma. TCRdb's table, derived via immunoSEQ multiplex PCR, lists solely in-frame clones and lacks some. In the table there are under 100,000 clones, roughly 88% of which are singletons. There was relapse after autologous stem cell transplantation in every patient, and there was variation in brentuximab vedotin exposure. Specimen: peripheral blood mononuclear cells (PBMCs), collected at baseline. These receptors were taken from a human donor with classical Hodgkin lymphoma.

The V gene is TRBV19, the J gene TRBJ1-2, with a possible D match to TRBD1 (6 bases). CDR3 size: 15 residues. The V end was cut by 4 bases, the J end by 0 bases, with 12 bases between. Germline values: CDR1 LNHDA, CDR2 SQIVND (reference sequence). The CDR3 DNA follows: TGTGCCAGTAGTACCAGTGGGGGCACTAACTATGGCTACACCTTC. Amino acid sequence: CASSTSGGTNYGYTF.

This clone was detected once. J is TRBJ2-1 and V is TRBV4-3; 8 nucleotides agree with TRBD2. V trimming: 0 bases; J trimming: 4 bases; junction bases outside the gene matches: 11. The germline CDR1 and CDR2 sequences are LGHNA and YSLEER. The CDR3 spans 18 residues. The CDR3 DNA follows: TGCGCCAGCAGCCAAGATGTGGTAGCGGGAATATTGTACAATGAGCAGTTCTTC. Residues: CASSQDVVAGILYNEQFF.

J is TRBJ2-7 and V is TRBV5-6; D is undetermined. This CDR3 is built from 13 residues. With 8 bases removed from V and 3 bases from J, the gap between germline ends came to 15 bases. CDR1 and CDR2 from the germline V gene are SGHDT and YYEEEE. CDR3 DNA: TGTGCCAGTAAACTTCGGACCAGCTACGAGCAGTACTTC. Residues: CASKLRTSYEQYF.

The V gene is TRBV2, the J gene TRBJ2-7; D is undetermined. The V end was cut by 1 base, the J end by 3 bases, with 13 bases between. This CDR3 region has 15 residues. CDR1 SNHLY and CDR2 FYNNEI come from the germline V gene. The DNA for the CDR3 is TGTGCCAGCAGTGAAGTTCAGTCAAAACTCTACGAGCAGTACTTC. It codes for CASSEVQSKLYEQYF. The full variable domain, in which reference TRBV2 and TRBJ2-7 provide the parts outside the CDR3, is EPEVTQTPSHQVTQMGQEVILRCVPISNHLYFYWYRQILGQKVEFLVSFYNNEISEKSEIFDDQFSVERPDGSNFTLKIRSTKLEDSAMYFCASSEVQSKLYEQYFGPGTRLTVT.

The chain couples TRBV6-1 to TRBJ1-2; 7 bases line up with TRBD1. There are 12 residues in the CDR3. CDR1 and CDR2 from the germline V gene are MNHNS and SASEGT. The trim removed 6 bases at V and 3 bases at J, leaving 1 base unmatched. The CDR3 here is CASRQGDYGYTF. The CDR3 DNA reads TGTGCCAGCAGGCAGGGGGACTATGGCTACACCTTC.

The V gene is TRBV28, the J gene TRBJ2-7; possible D gene TRBD2, 5 bases. Trimming removed 7 bases from V and 1 base from J, with 11 bases in between. Germline V CDR1 and CDR2: MDHEN, SYDVKM. The CDR3 consists of 13 residues. This chain's CDR3 is CASTLGGSYEQYF. CDR3 coding DNA: TGTGCCAGCACCTTAGGCGGGTCCTACGAGCAGTACTTC.

The chain is built from TRBV6-1 and TRBJ2-7; 8 bases are a match to TRBD1. The CDR3 extends over 18 amino acids. Germline lookup yields CDR1 MNHNS and CDR2 SASEGT. With V trimmed by 0 bases and J by 4 bases, 14 bases remained unmatched. The CDR3 DNA is TGTGCCAGCAGTGAAGCGCCCCCGTTAGGGACAGGACTTTACGAGCAGTACTTC. Protein sequence: CASSEAPPLGTGLYEQYF.

The genes are TRBV7-9 and TRBJ2-7; TRBD2 matches 9 bases. Trimming cost V 1 base and J 1 base; bases outside gene matches: 2. Germline CDR1 and CDR2: SEHNR and FQNEAQ (reference sequence). The CDR3 spans 15 residues. The CDR3 DNA follows: TGTGCCAGCAGCTTAGGACTAGCGGTTTCCTACGAGCAGTACTTC. This gives the protein CASSLGLAVSYEQYF.

The chain is built from TRBV5-1 and TRBJ2-7, with TRBD2 matching over 7 bases. Germline V gives CDR1 SGHRS, CDR2 YFSETQ. V shed 4 bases and J 7 bases; nucleotides not matched to a gene: 17. CDR3 length: 16 amino acids. CDR3 coding DNA: TGCGCCAGCAGCGCGGGTAGCGGGTCTCCCTCTAGGGAGCAGTACTTC. Translated, it gives CASSAGSGSPSREQYF.

V is TRBV29-1 and J is TRBJ2-5; tentative D call: TRBD1 (5 bases). Per the germline V gene, CDR1 is SQVTM and CDR2 is ANQGSEA. The CDR3 consists of 14 residues. V lost 4 bases to trimming and J lost 4 bases, with 16 bases between them. The CDR3 protein is CSVGPSGSTETQYF. CDR3 in DNA: TGCAGCGTTGGCCCCTCAGGGTCGACAGAGACCCAGTACTTC.

The rearrangement joins TRBV5-4 to TRBJ2-3, with 8 bases fitting TRBD2. CDR1 and CDR2 (germline): SGHNT, YYREEE (reference sequence). The CDR3 totals 15 residues. Trimming took 2 bases from V and 5 from J; bases not matched to a gene: 7. The CDR3 here is CASSFTGGTQDTQYF. For the CDR3, the DNA is TGTGCCAGCAGCTTTACGGGAGGGACACAAGATACGCAGTATTTT.

This rearrangement joins TRBV2 to TRBJ2-2; D may be TRBD2 (6 bases). V lost 3 bases to trimming and J lost 0 bases, with 8 bases between them. The CDR3 runs 15 residues. Germline assignment: CDR1 SNHLY and CDR2 FYNNEI. The CDR3 bases are TGTGCCAGCAGTGAGAGGACTACGAACACCGGGGAGCTGTTTTTT. It is translated as CASSERTTNTGELFF.

The V gene is TRBV5-4, the J gene TRBJ1-1, with 9 bases lining up with TRBD1. The CDR3 has 15 amino acids. The V gene end was trimmed by 3 bases and the J gene end by 3 bases; junction bases not matched to a gene: 6. Germline V gives CDR1 SGHNT, CDR2 YYREEE (reference sequence). This CDR3 reads CASSSPGQGYTEAFF. The CDR3 region has the DNA TGTGCCAGCAGCTCTCCGGGACAGGGTTACACTGAAGCTTTCTTT.

CDR3 amino acids: CASSSRGGDTEAFF. The CDR3 DNA reads as TGTGCCAGCAGCTCCCGAGGGGGTGACACTGAAGCTTTCTTT. This sequence joins TRBV27 and TRBJ1-1, with D maybe TRBD1 (6 bases). V lost 6 bases and J 3 bases, leaving 14 bases between the germline ends. In germline, CDR1 is MNHEY, CDR2 SMNVEV (reference sequence). The CDR3 contains 14 residues.

This CDR3 reads CASSRDRGTDTQYF. In DNA form, the CDR3 reads TGTGCCAGCAGCCGGGACAGGGGCACAGATACGCAGTATTTT. This chain links TRBV2 with TRBJ2-3, with TRBD1 identical over 9 bases. With V trimmed by 6 bases and J by 1 base, 2 bases remained unmatched. The CDR3 runs 14 residues. Germline CDR1 SNHLY, CDR2 FYNNEI.

V gene TRBV5-1 combines with J gene TRBJ2-4; D not resolved. The CDR3 spans 13 residues. The germline V gene encodes CDR1 SGHRS and CDR2 YFSETQ. The V end was cut by 5 bases, the J end by 0 bases, with 6 bases between. CDR3 sequence (DNA): TGCGCCAGCAGTGGGCTAGCCAAAAACATTCAGTACTTC. This gives the protein CASSGLAKNIQYF.

The rearrangement links TRBV14 to TRBJ2-7; D ambiguous. The CDR3 covers 12 residues. The V gene's germline CDR1 is SGHDN and CDR2 FVKESK. The germline V and J ends were trimmed by 1 base and 6 bases, with 7 bases remaining between them. CDR3 nucleotide sequence: TGTGCCAGCAGCCAAGGGCGGATCGAGCAGTACTTC. It encodes CASSQGRIEQYF. The full variable domain, its missing parts supplied by reference TRBV14 and TRBJ2-7, is EAGVTQFPSHSVIEKGQTVTLRCDPISGHDNLYWYRRVMGKEIKFLLHFVKESKQDESGMPNNRFLAERTGGTYSTLKVQPAELEDSGVYFCASSQGRIEQYFGPGTRLTVT.

This clone was observed a single time. This chain's CDR3 is CASSPWWGDTGELFF. The CDR3 nucleotides read TGTGCCAGCTCCCCATGGTGGGGAGACACCGGGGAGCTGTTTTTT. J is TRBJ2-2 and V is TRBV18; D possibly corresponds to TRBD2 (5 bases). V was trimmed by 6 bases and J by 3 bases, leaving 14 bases between them. The CDR3 totals 15 residues. CDR1 and CDR2 (germline): KGHSH, LQKENI.

The rearrangement joins TRBV19 to TRBJ2-1; 10 bases align to TRBD2. After removal of 3 bases from V and 5 bases from J, the junction contained 4 bases not matched to a gene. The CDR3 contains 15 residues. The germline V gene encodes CDR1 LNHDA and CDR2 SQIVND (reference sequence). The CDR3: CASSIPSGSHNEQFF. CDR3 DNA sequence: TGTGCCAGTAGTATCCCTAGCGGGAGCCACAATGAGCAGTTCTTC.

The chain uses TRBV27 and TRBJ2-7, with 8 bases fitting TRBD1. Unmatched junction bases numbered 9, after V lost 2 bases and J lost 0 bases. The CDR3 extends over 17 amino acids. CDR1 and CDR2 from the germline V gene are MNHEY and SMNVEV (reference sequence). In nucleotides, the CDR3 is TGTGCCAGCAGTTTAGGGTGGGGACAGGCTTTCTCCTACGAGCAGTACTTC. Translating gives CASSLGWGQAFSYEQYF.

J is TRBJ2-5 and V is TRBV6-5; no clear D. Trimming removed 8 bases at V and 2 bases at J, with 9 bases between. In germline, CDR1 is MNHEY, CDR2 SVGAGI. This CDR3 has 12 amino acids. CDR3 in amino acids: CASGEWQETQYF. The CDR3 bases are TGTGCCAGCGGCGAGTGGCAAGAGACCCAGTACTTC.

J is TRBJ2-5 and V is TRBV5-5; the D is unclear. This CDR3 region has 11 residues. The germline gives CDR1 SGHKS, CDR2 YYEKEE (reference sequence). The germline V and J ends were trimmed by 0 bases and 4 bases, with 1 base remaining between them. CDR3 DNA sequence: TGTGCCAGCAGCTTGGCAGAGACCCAGTACTTC. Translating gives CASSLAETQYF.

The chain uses TRBV28 and TRBJ2-3; 9 nucleotides align to TRBD2. V gave up 4 bases and J gave up 3 bases; unmatched junction bases: 14. This CDR3 contains 18 residues. Germline CDR1 MDHEN, CDR2 SYDVKM. The CDR3 bases are TGTGCCAGCAGTTCCATAGCGGGAGCCGTTTTTGGAACAGATACGCAGTATTTT. Residues: CASSSIAGAVFGTDTQYF.

The chain joins TRBV29-1 to TRBJ2-3; the match to TRBD2 covers 8 bases. Losses at the gene ends were 2 bases for V and 0 bases for J; bases not matched to a gene: 1. Germline lookup yields CDR1 SQVTM and CDR2 ANQGSEA. The CDR3 totals 14 residues. CDR3 region: CSVEPSGSTDTQYF. The CDR3 DNA follows: TGCAGCGTTGAACCTAGCGGGAGCACAGATACGCAGTATTTT.

The chain links TRBV10-3 to TRBJ2-7, with D perhaps TRBD2 (5 bases). CDR3 length: 13 amino acids. In germline, CDR1 is ENHRY, CDR2 SYGVKD. Trimming removed 3 bases at V and 4 bases at J, with 10 bases between. CDR3 amino acids: CAISDLAPYEQYF. CDR3 in DNA: TGTGCCATCAGTGACTTAGCGCCATACGAGCAGTACTTC.